This section outlines one TCR beta chain sequence together with its context. The sample's time point: newly diagnosed GD, antithyroid drugs for less than 3 months. The TCR library used RNA extracted from PBMCs. The source of the sample is a study of regulatory T cells in long-lasting Graves disease. Study overall: Antithyroid drugs had been taken under 3 months by newly diagnosed Graves' patients.

Germline CDR1 reads SGHNT; CDR2 reads YYREEE (reference sequence). V was pared by 0 bases and J by 4 bases, with 14 bases of the junction left unmatched. The CDR3 loop spans 18 amino acids. In building TCR beta libraries, iRepertoire HTBI primers were used together with Arm-PCR of CDR3 regions. Each CDR3 protein gets one entry after TCRdb re-called the multiplex PCR reads with MiXCR. The profile shows some 350,000 distinct CDR3 sequences, around 16% of them singletons. These same data were also listed under a study on T cells in Graves' hyperthyroidism and ophthalmopathy. From that second work: First-round RT-PCR of the TCR CDR3 relied on the HTBI primer set.

The source of this sequence is a woman aged 18-29 years with Graves disease. The specimen was peripheral blood mononuclear cells (PBMCs), collected at new diagnosis, from a patient treated with antithyroid drugs. This chain joins TRBV5-4 and TRBJ2-3; TRBD2 aligns across 7 bases. CDR3 protein: CASSLVGGGFRSADTQYF. In nucleotides, the CDR3 is TGTGCCAGCAGCTTGGTTGGGGGGGGGTTTCGTTCGGCAGATACGCAGTATTTT.